This passage covers 5 T cell receptor beta chains from one sample sequenced in a study of blood T cell repertoires in COVID-19. Profiled with immunoSEQ multiplex PCR; TCRdb holds only in-frame clones, not every one. The repertoire includes approximately 100,000 clones, approximately 91% of them detected once, and 6.5% sits in the top ten. The source material was peripheral blood. The receptors were gathered from a woman aged 60-70 years with acute or convalescent COVID-19.

This sequence joins TRBV19 and TRBJ2-2; weak D call: TRBD1 (6 bases). Between the trimmed V and J ends, which lost 6 bases and 3 bases, there was a span of 14 bases. The CDR3 is made up of 15 amino acids. Per germline, CDR1 LNHDA and CDR2 SQIVND (reference sequence). Here the CDR3 DNA reads TGTGCCAGTAGACGACAGGCCATTTACACCGGGGAGCTGTTTTTT. It translates to CASRRQAIYTGELFF.

The genes are TRBV5-1 and TRBJ1-5; no clear D. The CDR3 spans 15 residues. The germline V and J ends were trimmed by 0 bases and 5 bases, with 12 bases remaining between them. Per the germline V gene, CDR1 is SGHRS and CDR2 is YFSETQ. Here the CDR3 DNA reads TGCGCCAGCAGCTTGGACAGTCCTACGGATCAGCCCCAGCATTTT. Translation: CASSLDSPTDQPQHF.

This sequence joins TRBV6-5 and TRBJ1-5; tentative D call: TRBD1 (5 bases). Trimming stripped 8 bases from V and 2 bases from J, with 13 bases between. The CDR3 spans 14 residues. In germline, CDR1 is MNHEY, CDR2 SVGAGI. CDR3 loop: CASGNFRGNQPQHF. The DNA of the CDR3 is TGTGCCAGCGGGAACTTCAGGGGCAATCAGCCCCAGCATTTT.

The chain uses TRBV18 and TRBJ2-7; a possible D gene is TRBD2 (6 bases). V shed 0 bases and J shed 7 bases, with 10 bases lying between them. The germline gives CDR1 KGHSH, CDR2 LQKENI. This CDR3 has 13 amino acids. The CDR3 spells CASSPPAGFEQYF. In DNA, the CDR3 is TGTGCCAGCTCACCACCCGCGGGGTTTGAGCAGTACTTC. Full variable domain (missing parts from reference TRBV18 and TRBJ2-7): NAGVMQNPRHLVRRRGQEARLRCSPMKGHSHVYWYRQLPEEGLKFMVYLQKENIIDESGMPKERFSAEFPKEGPSILRIQQVVRGDSAAYFCASSPPAGFEQYFGPGTRLTVT.

V and J are TRBV19 and TRBJ1-5; 8 bases are a match to TRBD1. This CDR3 has 17 amino acids. After removal of 5 bases from V and 5 bases from J, the junction contained 14 bases not matched to a gene. Germline V gene sequence: CDR1 LNHDA, CDR2 SQIVND (reference sequence). Here the CDR3 DNA reads TGTGCCAGTAGTCGCCGTAAAACCGGGGGACAGGATCAGCCCCAGCATTTT. Translation gives CASSRRKTGGQDQPQHF.